At least ten counts were recorded for the clone carrying this T cell receptor beta chain. The target antigen is unknown. Trimming took 7 bases from V and 3 from J, leaving 15 bases between them. The germline gives CDR1 MNHNS, CDR2 SASEGT. The CDR3 runs 15 residues. TCR beta CDR3 was amplified from genomic DNA by two-round multiplex PCR. Gene-specific primers for each TRBV and TRBJ gene drove first-round PCR. TCRdb passed the multiplex PCR reads through MiXCR, listing each CDR3 protein once. This table has about 59,000 distinct CDR3 sequences, more than 25% appearing once. This sample stems from a study of prognosis after radiotherapy for stage I lung cancer. Turning to the study itself: Recruitment took place in Nanjing, China, where patients with stage I non-small cell lung cancer were enrolled between 2018 and January 2019. Stereotactic body radiotherapy was given without concurrent therapy in all patients. Points from the study as a whole: The way patients used TRBV and TRBJ genes reportedly differed depending on whether they had metastases.

The chain links TRBV6-1 to TRBJ2-2, with D possibly being TRBD1 (6 bases). The sequence was collected from a donor over 45 with non-small cell lung cancer. The sequencing here drew on PBMCs, taken before or after stereotactic body radiation therapy (not recorded which). The CDR3 is CASNTGNPYTGELFF. Written as DNA, the CDR3 is TGTGCCAGCAACACAGGGAACCCGTACACCGGGGAGCTGTTTTTT.